One and the same sample provided the 5 T cell receptor beta chains below, sequenced in a study of CD8 T cells in Susac syndrome. After extraction with the RNeasy kit, about 0.45 to 1 ug of the RNA was reverse transcribed using random hexamers. A single record per CDR3 protein comes from TCRdb applying MiXCR to the immunoSEQ multiplex PCR reads. This table has roughly 200,000 distinct CDR3 sequences, about 95% appearing once. What was sequenced was CD4+ T cells from PBMCs. These receptors were obtained from a human donor in good health.

The chain is built from TRBV9 and TRBJ1-1, with D hard to call. Between the trimmed V and J ends, which lost 4 bases and 7 bases, there was a span of 17 bases. This CDR3 has 14 residues. CDR1 and CDR2 from the germline V gene are SGDLS and YYNGEE. DNA for the CDR3: TGTGCCAGCAGCCCTCAAGGAGACCGCAATGAAGCTTTCTTT. Encoded protein: CASSPQGDRNEAFF.

As regards this clonotype: The junction and the germline gene differ at one end; a read error may be behind it. V is TRBV6-2 or TRBV6-3 and J is TRBJ2-7; 12 bases align to TRBD2. CDR1 MNHEY and CDR2 SVGEGT come from the germline V gene. The CDR3 length is 12 residues. The CDR3 here is CASGRASNEQYF. Here the CDR3 DNA reads TGCGCTAGCGGGAGGGCCTCTAACGAGCAGTACTTC.

This rearrangement joins TRBV9 to TRBJ2-3; weak D call: TRBD1 (6 bases). The germline CDR1 and CDR2 sequences are SGDLS and YYNGEE. The CDR3 is made up of 16 amino acids. V was pared by 0 bases and J by 2 bases, with 13 bases between. CDR3: CASSVGAGTITDTQYF. The CDR3 DNA follows: TGTGCCAGCAGCGTAGGCGCAGGGACAATCACAGATACGCAGTATTTT.

Regarding this clonotype: A junction end diverges from the germline sequence, so it may reflect a read error. The rearrangement joins TRBV20-1 to TRBJ2-2; 12 bases match TRBD2. Per germline, CDR1 DFQATT and CDR2 SNEGSKA (reference sequence). The CDR3 runs to 12 residues. For the CDR3, the DNA is TGCAGCGCTAGCGGGAGGGGCGGGGAGCTGTTTTTT. Translated, it gives CSASGRGGELFF.

The CDR3 spells CASNRGQGQPQHF. The CDR3 nucleotides are TGTGCCAGCAACAGGGGGCAAGGACAGCCCCAGCATTTT. The V gene is TRBV7-6, the J gene TRBJ1-5; 9 positions match TRBD1. After removal of 7 bases from V and 7 bases from J, the junction contained 5 bases not matched to a gene. Per germline, CDR1 SGHVS and CDR2 FNYEAQ. The CDR3 runs 13 residues.